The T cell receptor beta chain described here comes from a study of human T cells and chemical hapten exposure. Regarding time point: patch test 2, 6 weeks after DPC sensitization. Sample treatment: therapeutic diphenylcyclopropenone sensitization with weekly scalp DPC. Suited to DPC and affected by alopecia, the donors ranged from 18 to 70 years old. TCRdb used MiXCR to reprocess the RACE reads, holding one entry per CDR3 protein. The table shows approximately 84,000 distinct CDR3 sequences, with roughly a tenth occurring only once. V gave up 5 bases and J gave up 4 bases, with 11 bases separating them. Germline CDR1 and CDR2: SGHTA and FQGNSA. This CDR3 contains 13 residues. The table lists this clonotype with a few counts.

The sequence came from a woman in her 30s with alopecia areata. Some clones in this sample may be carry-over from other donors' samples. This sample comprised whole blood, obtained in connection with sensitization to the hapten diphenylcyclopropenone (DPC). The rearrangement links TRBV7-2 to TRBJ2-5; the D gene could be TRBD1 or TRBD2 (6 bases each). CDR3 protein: CASSRGTSETQYF. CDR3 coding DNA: TGTGCCAGCAGCCGCGGGACATCAGAGACCCAGTACTTC. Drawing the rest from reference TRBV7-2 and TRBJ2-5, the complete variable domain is GAGVSQSPSNKVTEKGKDVELRCDPISGHTALYWYRQSLGQGLEFLIYFQGNSAPDKSGLPSDRFSAERTGGSVSTLTIQRTQQEDSAVYLCASSRGTSETQYFGPGTRLLVL.